The clone carrying this T cell receptor beta chain has ten or more counts. One end of the junction does not line up with germline, which may come from a read error. This record belongs to a study of T cells in Graves' hyperthyroidism and ophthalmopathy. Researchers took RNA transcripts and amplified the TCR beta CDR3 regions from them. With the HTBI primer set, the TCR CDR3 went through a first round of RT-PCR. TCRdb reanalysed the multiplex PCR reads using MiXCR and keeps one entry per CDR3 protein. Seen here are about 560,000 distinct CDR3 sequences, approximately 14% observed once, and the top ten hold roughly 6.6%. The CDR3 runs to 12 residues. Germline lookup yields CDR1 SGHAT and CDR2 FQNNGV.

The genes are TRBV11-2 and TRBJ2-4; D is ambiguous. This receptor was taken from a woman in her 30s with Graves' hyperthyroidism. The specimen was blood. The CDR3 nucleotides are TGTGCCAGCAGCTTAGGCAAGAACACTCAGTACTTC. As protein: CASSLGKNTQYF.